This T cell receptor beta chain is drawn from a study of T-cell memory formation after mild COVID-19. This clonotype was picked up a small number of times. Trimming took 4 bases from V and 0 from J, leaving 8 bases between them. The germline V gene encodes CDR1 SGHRS and CDR2 YFSETQ. The CDR3 has 14 residues. Each CDR3 protein gets one entry after TCRdb re-called the 5' RACE reads with MiXCR. This sample has about 270,000 distinct CDR3 sequences, with roughly 17% found just once. This receptor was obtained from a man younger than 35 who had mild COVID-19 (a few samples of this study predate the infection). Cell type and time point are not known. The rearrangement uses TRBV5-1 and TRBJ2-1; D remains ambiguous. Sequenced material: PBMCs or a T cell subset sorted from them (not recorded which). CDR3 bases: TGCGCCAGCAGCGCCCGGAACTCCTACAATGAGCAGTTCTTC. This codes for CASSARNSYNEQFF.